The source of this TCR beta chain is a study of shared clonotypes between healthy human individuals. Findings of the study overall: Clonotypes shared by all four sorted-subset donors had higher generation probabilities than non-shared clonotypes. Relative to memory subsets, naive subsets generally showed larger estimated richness. In several donors, approximately 5% of naive CD4 clonotypes appeared in common.

Naive CD8 cells were CD45RO-negative, positively selected for CCR7, excluding terminally differentiated effector memory CD45RA+ cells. Donors, without exception, were Caucasian adults residing in Nashville, Tennessee. The method was immunoSEQ multiplex PCR; TCRdb's version includes in-frame clones alone and lacks a portion of them. The top ten clones hold 1% to 1.3% of a sample with 2 million or so clones, about 94% of them seen once. In germline, CDR1 is WNHNN, CDR2 SYGVQD (reference sequence). Trimming removed 2 bases at V and 0 bases at J, with 4 bases between. The CDR3 loop spans 13 amino acids. A word on this clone: Its antigen is not identified. Within the sample, other DNA sequences also encode this same CDR3.

The sample taken for sequencing was naive CD8+ T cells sorted from blood. This chain connects TRBV10-1 to TRBJ1-1; no firm D call. The receptor was isolated from a man in his late teens or twenties in good health. In DNA, the CDR3 is TGCGCCAGCAGTGAGCTCATGAACACTGAAGCTTTCTTT. It translates to CASSELMNTEAFF.